This T cell receptor (beta chain) was found in a study of blood T cell repertoires in COVID-19. On the study more broadly: Spain, Italy and the United States supplied samples that represented acute and convalescent COVID-19. In each case, the material was cDNA or gDNA derived from T cells, B-cell-depleted T cells, or PBMCs.

CDR1 is MNHEY, CDR2 SVGAGI, per germline. This CDR3 is built from 14 residues. Trimming took 6 bases from V and 10 from J, leaving 18 bases between them. Under the authors' procedure: Counts of nucleated cells, estimated from reference gene primer amplification, were obtained. Clones were sequenced by immunoSEQ multiplex PCR, and TCRdb holds only the in-frame ones, with some missing. The DNA gave D and trimming, while V, J and clone size come from that table. The table shows about 88,000 clones, with about 70% occurring only once. The clonotype was recovered from a woman aged 60-75 years in a cohort sampled during active or convalescent COVID-19. The chain is built from TRBV6-5 and TRBJ2-2; D gene ambiguous. Sequencing input: peripheral blood. In nucleotides, the CDR3 is TGTGCCAGCAGAGTATCCGGTCCGGGTTTGGAGCTGTTTTTT. Translated, it gives CASRVSGPGLELFF.